These 3 T cell receptor beta chains were all obtained from the same sample, sequenced in a study of T-cell reconstitution after alpha-beta-depleted transplantation in children. As it was prepared, the TCRbeta library received unique molecular identifiers. TCRdb reprocessed the PCR reads via MiXCR and lists one record per CDR3 protein. This table holds roughly 350,000 distinct CDR3 sequences, about a sixth found once. This sample comprised PBMCs, mostly from graft donor cells, obtained 360 days after TCRalphabeta/CD19-depleted stem cell transplant. These receptors came from a male patient aged 2-10 years who had a stem cell transplant for acute lymphoblastic leukemia, so the T cells may come from the graft donor.

The rearrangement links TRBV5-1 to TRBJ2-5; D gene uncertain. This CDR3 region has 14 residues. Deletions cut 2 bases from V and 3 bases from J, with 11 bases between. Germline values: CDR1 SGHRS, CDR2 YFSETQ. CDR3 sequence: CASSLDSTEETQYF. The CDR3 coding sequence is TGCGCCAGCAGCTTAGATTCGACGGAAGAGACCCAGTACTTC.

This chain connects TRBV20-1 to TRBJ1-1; perhaps TRBD1 as D (5 bases). Trimming took 0 bases from V and 0 from J, leaving 11 bases between them. This CDR3 is 15 amino acids long. CDR1 and CDR2 (germline): DFQATT, SNEGSKA (reference sequence). The CDR3 nucleotides are TGCAGTGCTAGAGATTTGGGGCGGATGAACACTGAAGCTTTCTTT. Its protein product is CSARDLGRMNTEAFF.

This clonotype showed up just a few times. V and J are TRBV2 and TRBJ2-1, with 8 bases identical to TRBD2. The CDR3 is 14 amino acids. Trimming at V came to 10 bases and at J to 3 bases, leaving 8 bases not matched to a gene. From germline, CDR1 is SNHLY and CDR2 FYNNEI. The CDR3 region has the DNA TGTGCCACCAAGGGAGCGGGGGTCTACAATGAGCAGTTCTTC. It encodes CATKGAGVYNEQFF.